What follows are 17 T cell receptor beta chains derived from one specimen sequenced in a study of sequential checkpoint blockade in melanoma. Produced via immunoSEQ multiplex PCR; TCRdb's table is partial and in-frame only. The table lists some 14,000 clones, more than 65% of them singletons. Regarding treatment: randomized to nivolumab then ipilimumab (arm A) or the reverse (arm B). Specimen: CD8+ T cells sorted from blood (inferred from file names), collected from a patient given nivolumab and ipilimumab in sequence. The receptor source for this set is a human donor with melanoma.

J is TRBJ1-1 and V is TRBV30, with D possibly being TRBD1 (6 bases). Germline CDR1 GTSNPN, CDR2 SVGIG (reference sequence). V gave up 1 base and J gave up 1 base, with 13 bases separating them. The CDR3 is made up of 15 amino acids. CDR3 region: CAWSGAGARNTEAFF. The CDR3 nucleotides read TGTGCCTGGAGTGGAGCAGGGGCGAGGAACACTGAAGCTTTCTTT.

The chain carries TRBV28 and TRBJ2-7; 14 bases are shared with TRBD2. Germline V gene lookup returns CDR1 MDHEN and CDR2 SYDVKM. Unmatched junction bases numbered 12, after V lost 2 bases and J lost 12 bases. The CDR3 is 16 residues long. DNA of the CDR3: TGTGCCAGCAGTTTACCGTTGGGGGGACTAGCGGGAGAGAGGTACTTC. As protein: CASSLPLGGLAGERYF.

The table lists this clone with a few counts. The chain employs TRBV28 and TRBJ2-7, with D possibly TRBD2 on 6 matching bases. This CDR3 is 12 amino acids long. CDR1 is MDHEN and CDR2 is SYDVKM in the germline V gene. V was pared by 3 bases and J by 3 bases, with 6 bases between. In nucleotides, the CDR3 is TGTGCCAGCAGTTTGGAGGGCTACGAGCAGTACTTC. Translation: CASSLEGYEQYF.

By share of the sample, this clone is medium-sized (0.01 to 0.1%). This rearrangement joins TRBV7-9 to TRBJ1-2, with a tentative D call TRBD1 (6 bases). The germline V gene has CDR1 SEHNR and CDR2 FQNEAQ (reference sequence). V was clipped by 1 base and J by 3 bases, with 9 bases between them. The CDR3 has 14 amino acids. Written as DNA, the CDR3 is TGTGCCAGCAGCTTAGGGACAGAGTACTATGGCTACACCTTC. Protein sequence: CASSLGTEYYGYTF.

This chain connects TRBV7-9 to TRBJ2-5, with D possibly being TRBD2 (7 bases). Germline V gene sequence: CDR1 SEHNR, CDR2 FQNEAQ (reference sequence). With 1 base removed from V and 4 bases from J, the gap between germline ends came to 13 bases. The CDR3 is 15 residues long. The CDR3 reads CASSLVQGRGETQYF. Written as DNA, the CDR3 is TGTGCCAGCAGCTTAGTCCAGGGGAGGGGAGAGACCCAGTACTTC. Based on the CDR3 plus reference TRBV7-9 and TRBJ2-5, the full variable domain is DTGVSQNPRHKITKRGQNVTFRCDPISEHNRLYWYRQTLGQGPEFLTYFQNEAQLEKSRLLSDRFSAERPKGSFSTLEIQRTEQGDSAMYLCASSLVQGRGETQYFGPGTRLLVL.

The chain couples TRBV9 to TRBJ2-5; D is unclear. The germline V and J ends were trimmed by 1 base and 5 bases, with 9 bases remaining between them. Per germline, CDR1 SGDLS and CDR2 YYNGEE. The CDR3 sequence is 13 residues long. This CDR3 is CASSVPKRETQYF. Written as DNA, the CDR3 is TGTGCCAGCAGCGTACCCAAGAGGGAGACCCAGTACTTC.

The V and J genes are TRBV10-3 and TRBJ1-5; D remains unclear. Germline lookup yields CDR1 ENHRY and CDR2 SYGVKD. The CDR3 runs to 14 residues. Trimming took off 2 bases at V and 7 bases at J, with 12 bases between the two ends. This CDR3 reads CAISEAELGQPQHF. The CDR3 bases are TGTGCCATCAGTGAGGCCGAGTTGGGCCAGCCCCAGCATTTT.

This clone has more than one count but fewer than ten. This sequence joins TRBV6-5 and TRBJ2-7; perhaps TRBD2 as D (7 bases). Trimming took off 5 bases at V and 2 bases at J, with 13 bases between the two ends. Germline CDR1 and CDR2: MNHEY and SVGAGI. The CDR3 runs 14 residues. The CDR3 nucleotides read TGTGCCAGCAGTGAAAGGGGGAGGGCCTACGAGCAGTACTTC. Protein: CASSERGRAYEQYF.

A word on this clone: At one end, the junction sequence differs from germline, possibly due to a read error. The V and J genes are TRBV7-8 and TRBJ2-7, with TRBD2 identical over 11 bases. This CDR3 is 14 amino acids long. Germline values: CDR1 SGHVS, CDR2 FQNEAQ. The CDR3 nucleotides read TGTGCCAGCAGCGTGGGACTAGCGGACTACGAGCAGTGCTTC. As protein: CASSVGLADYEQCF.

The chain uses TRBV27 and TRBJ2-7; 14 bases line up with TRBD2. The V gene end was trimmed by 3 bases and the J gene end by 4 bases; junction bases not matched to a gene: 14. The CDR3 is made up of 19 amino acids. The germline gives CDR1 MNHEY, CDR2 SMNVEV (reference sequence). The CDR3: CASSFRYGTGLAGVYEQYF. CDR3 sequence (DNA): TGTGCCAGCAGTTTCCGATACGGGACGGGACTAGCGGGAGTTTACGAGCAGTACTTC.

The J gene is TRBJ1-4, the V gene TRBV7-2; D is ambiguous. This CDR3 is 14 amino acids long. CDR1 and CDR2 from the germline V gene are SGHTA and FQGNSA. The V end was cut by 3 bases, the J end by 2 bases, with 7 bases between. The CDR3, as DNA: TGTGCCAGCAGCTTCTCCGGGACTAATGAAAAACTGTTTTTT. Translation gives CASSFSGTNEKLFF.

The rearrangement joins TRBV27 to TRBJ2-5; TRBD1 matches at 9 bases. The J call could be wrong; TRBJ2-7 is a better fit for the DNA end. Germline CDR1 reads MNHEY; CDR2 reads SMNVEV (reference sequence). The CDR3 totals 14 residues. CDR3 amino acids: CASRWDRDSYEQYF. The CDR3 DNA reads TGTGCCAGCAGGTGGGACAGGGACTCCTACGAGCAGTACTTC.

DNA of the CDR3: TGTGCCAGCAGTTTATCCCCCCAGGTGCTTTGGCTGGTCGCTTTCTTT. This translates into CASSLSPQVLWLVAFF. This chain uses TRBV27 with TRBJ1-1, with unresolved D. Trimming took off 0 bases at V and 11 bases at J, with 22 bases between the two ends. CDR1 is MNHEY, CDR2 SMNVEV, per germline (reference sequence). The CDR3 spans 16 residues.

This clone was counted between two and nine times. The chain has TRBV6-5 and TRBJ2-3; D not resolved. V was pared by 2 bases and J by 3 bases, with 12 bases between. Germline V gives CDR1 MNHEY, CDR2 SVGAGI. The CDR3 is made up of 15 amino acids. CDR3 protein: CASSYQRTRTDTQYF. DNA of the CDR3: TGTGCCAGCAGTTACCAGCGAACTCGTACAGATACGCAGTATTTT.

The J gene is TRBJ2-7, the V gene TRBV5-1; 9 bases fit TRBD1. With 0 bases clipped from V and 1 base from J, the junction kept 2 bases outside the gene matches. The CDR3 consists of 15 residues. From germline, CDR1 is SGHRS and CDR2 YFSETQ. The CDR3 region has the DNA TGCGCCAGCAGCTTGGGACAGGGGGGATCCTACGAGCAGTACTTC. It is translated as CASSLGQGGSYEQYF.

The sample holds one count of this clone. The chain uses TRBV19 and TRBJ2-3; D unclear. The CDR3 loop spans 14 amino acids. Trimming took 4 bases from V and 3 from J, leaving 11 bases between them. Germline CDR1 LNHDA, CDR2 SQIVND (reference sequence). CDR3 residues: CASSTLEATDTQYF. CDR3 DNA: TGTGCCAGTAGTACCTTAGAGGCAACAGATACGCAGTATTTT.

CDR3 sequence (DNA): TGTGCCAGCAGACCTACAGGGATCAATCAGCCCCAGCATTTT. Its protein product is CASRPTGINQPQHF. This chain uses TRBV2 with TRBJ1-5, with a weak D call TRBD1 (6 bases). CDR1 and CDR2 from the germline V gene are SNHLY and FYNNEI. V lost 6 bases and J lost 3, with 12 bases in between. This CDR3 has 14 amino acids.